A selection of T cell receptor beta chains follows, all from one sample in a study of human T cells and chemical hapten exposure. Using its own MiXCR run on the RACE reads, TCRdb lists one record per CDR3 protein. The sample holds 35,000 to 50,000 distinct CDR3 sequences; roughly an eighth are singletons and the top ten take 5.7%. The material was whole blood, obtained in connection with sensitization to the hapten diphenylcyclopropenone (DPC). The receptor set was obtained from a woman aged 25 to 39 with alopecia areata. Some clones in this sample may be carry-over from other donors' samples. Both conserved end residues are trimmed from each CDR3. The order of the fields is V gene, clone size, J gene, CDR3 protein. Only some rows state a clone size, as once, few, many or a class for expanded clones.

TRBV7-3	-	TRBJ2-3	ASSLYTLPTDTQY
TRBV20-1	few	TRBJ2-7	SAYFQGPSYEQY
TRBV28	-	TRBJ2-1	ASSLFNEQF
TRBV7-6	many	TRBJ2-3	ASSPDDGVGRTQY
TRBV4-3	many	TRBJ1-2	ASSQEASIGYT
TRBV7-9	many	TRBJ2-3	ASSPEGASSTDTQY
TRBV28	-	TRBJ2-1	ASSSSVGRTYNEQF
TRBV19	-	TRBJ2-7	ASSIYGTYEQY
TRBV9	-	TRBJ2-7	ASSVGVAASYEQY
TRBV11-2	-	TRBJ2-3	ASSLTSGPTDTQY
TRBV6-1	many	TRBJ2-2	ASSLHENTGELF
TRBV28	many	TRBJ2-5	ASSNAPRGETQY
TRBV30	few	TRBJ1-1	ASHRGDEAF
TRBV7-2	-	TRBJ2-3	ASSLVREMQY
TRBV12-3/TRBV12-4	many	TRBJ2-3	ASSPGQSLADTQY
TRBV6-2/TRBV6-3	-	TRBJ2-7	ASAETERYEQY
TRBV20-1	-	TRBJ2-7	SARTGLVGKQY
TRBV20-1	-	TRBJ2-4	SARLLADLAKNIQY
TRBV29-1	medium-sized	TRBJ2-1	SVDRGIYNEQF
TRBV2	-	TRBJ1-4	ACSPEDLRTNEKLF
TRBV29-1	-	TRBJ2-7	SVGVTSGYEQY
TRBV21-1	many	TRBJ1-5	ASSPGRGGGPQH
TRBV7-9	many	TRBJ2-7	ASSSLAGGPRHEQY
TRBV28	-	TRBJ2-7	ASSNYEQY
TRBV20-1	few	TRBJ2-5	SALRRDALGTQY
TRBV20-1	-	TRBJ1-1	STNRGRRDTEAF
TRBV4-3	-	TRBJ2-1	ASSHRLAGSYNEQF
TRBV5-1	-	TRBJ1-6	ASSSAEGSPLH
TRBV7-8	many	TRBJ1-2	ASSSGTGGNYGYT
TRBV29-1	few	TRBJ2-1	SAVAGVMNEQF
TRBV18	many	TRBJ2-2	ASSLAGAVNTGELF
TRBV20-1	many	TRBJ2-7	SARNVAGHYEQY
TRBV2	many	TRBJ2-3	ASHRDSSTDTQY